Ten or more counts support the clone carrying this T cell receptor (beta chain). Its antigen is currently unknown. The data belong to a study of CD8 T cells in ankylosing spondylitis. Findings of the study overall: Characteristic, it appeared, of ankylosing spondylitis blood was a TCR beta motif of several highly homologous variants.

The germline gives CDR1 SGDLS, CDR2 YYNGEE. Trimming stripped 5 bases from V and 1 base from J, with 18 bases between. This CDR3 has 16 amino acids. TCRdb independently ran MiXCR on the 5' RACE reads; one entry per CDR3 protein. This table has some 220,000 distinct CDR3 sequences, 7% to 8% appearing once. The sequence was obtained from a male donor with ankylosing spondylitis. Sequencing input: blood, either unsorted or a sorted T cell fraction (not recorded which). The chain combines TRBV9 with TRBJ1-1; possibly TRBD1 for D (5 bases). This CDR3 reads CASRRGMGRGNTEAFF. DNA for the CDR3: TGTGCCAGCAGGAGGGGAATGGGACGGGGGAACACTGAAGCTTTCTTT.